A selection of T cell receptor beta chains follows, all from one sample in a study of shared clonotypes between healthy human individuals. Libraries were prepared by immunoSEQ multiplex PCR; TCRdb keeps only in-frame clonotypes and omits some of them. The sample yields approximately 2.4 million clones, around 95% seen once. The sample was naive CD4+ T cells sorted from blood. The source of these receptors is a man between 18 and 35 years old in good health. Both conserved end residues are part of each CDR3. D genes are given only for firm matches. Only some rows state a clone size, as once, few, many or a class for expanded clones.

TRBJ2-4,NA,TRBV5-8,NA,CASDLGQLNIQYF,TGTGCCAGCGATCTGGGGCAGTTAAACATTCAGTACTTC
TRBJ1-3,NA,TRBV2,NA,CASSVQGTSGNTIYF,TGTGCCAGCAGTGTTCAGGGCACCTCTGGAAACACCATATATTTT
TRBJ2-4,NA,TRBV2,NA,CASSVQGPTIQYF,TGTGCCAGCAGTGTCCAAGGACCGACCATTCAGTACTTC
TRBJ1-2,NA,TRBV7-6,NA,CASSLDQGTGYTF,TGTGCCAGCAGCTTAGACCAGGGGACTGGCTACACCTTC
TRBJ1-6,NA,TRBV28,NA,CASSGTLTYNSPLHF,TGTGCCAGCAGTGGGACATTGACCTATAATTCACCCCTCCACTTT
TRBJ1-2,NA,TRBV5-1,NA,CASSLESVSNPYGYTF,TGCGCCAGCAGCTTGGAATCGGTCTCCAACCCCTATGGCTACACCTTC
TRBJ2-5,NA,TRBV11-2,NA,CASSLVAVQETQYF,TGTGCCAGCAGCTTAGTAGCAGTCCAAGAGACCCAGTACTTC
TRBJ2-1,NA,TRBV18,NA,CASSPRTPANEQFF,TGTGCCAGCTCACCAAGGACTCCGGCCAATGAGCAGTTCTTC
TRBJ2-3,TRBD2,TRBV29-1,NA,CSVTLAGTDTQYF,TGCAGCGTCACGCTAGCGGGCACAGATACGCAGTATTTT
TRBJ2-5,TRBD2,TRBV7-3,NA,CASSSNGGRETQYF,TGTGCCAGCAGCTCAAACGGGGGGAGAGAGACCCAGTACTTC
TRBJ2-1,TRBD2,TRBV7-2,NA,CASSLVGLALSPYNEQFF,TGTGCCAGCAGCTTGGTCGGACTAGCCCTTAGTCCCTACAATGAGCAGTTCTTC
TRBJ1-2,NA,TRBV5-4,once,CASSPVLGRDDGYTF,TGTGCCAGCAGCCCCGTTCTGGGCAGGGATGATGGCTACACCTTC
TRBJ1-1,NA,TRBV20-1,NA,CSAYKGLEAFF,TGCAGTGCTTATAAGGGATTAGAAGCTTTCTTT
TRBJ1-1,NA,TRBV5-4,NA,CASSSAGGNTEAFF,TGTGCCAGCAGCAGCGCCGGAGGGAACACTGAAGCTTTCTTT
TRBJ2-7,TRBD2,TRBV23-1,NA,CASSRDYSYEQYF,TGCGCCAGCAGTCGGGACTACTCCTACGAGCAGTACTTC
TRBJ2-2,TRBD1,TRBV29-1,NA,CSATLGTANTGELFF,TGCAGCGCCACTTTAGGGACAGCGAACACCGGGGAGCTGTTTTTT
TRBJ2-1,NA,TRBV7-3,NA,CASSSGLKPHEQFF,TGTGCCAGCAGCTCCGGACTAAAACCCCATGAGCAGTTCTTC
TRBJ1-6,NA,TRBV2,NA,CASSEIPGANSPLHF,TGTGCCAGCAGTGAAATTCCGGGAGCTAATTCACCCCTCCACTTT
TRBJ1-5,NA,TRBV7-8,NA,CASSLDSFYSNQPQHF,TGTGCCAGCAGCTTAGACAGCTTCTATAGCAATCAGCCCCAGCATTTT
TRBJ2-1,NA,TRBV5-1,once,CASSLEGIGLYTYNEQFF,TGCGCCAGCAGCTTGGAGGGGATAGGCCTTTACACCTACAATGAGCAGTTCTTC
TRBJ1-6,NA,TRBV6-5,NA,CATRGAVDNSPLHF,TGTGCCACCCGGGGGGCAGTTGATAATTCACCCCTCCACTTT
TRBJ1-6,NA,TRBV30,NA,CAWSQGGPLHF,TGTGCCTGGAGCCAGGGCGGACCCCTCCACTTT
TRBJ2-2,NA,TRBV30,NA,CAWSGGNTGELFF,TGTGCCTGGAGTGGGGGAAACACCGGGGAGCTGTTTTTT
TRBJ1-5,NA,TRBV18,NA,CASSSQGASNQPQHF,TGTGCCAGCTCATCACAGGGTGCTAGCAATCAGCCCCAGCATTTT
TRBJ2-5,NA,TRBV19,NA,CASSGWTQETQYF,TGTGCCAGTAGTGGTTGGACCCAAGAGACCCAGTACTTC
TRBJ1-5,TRBD1,TRBV5-8,NA,CASRDRENQPQHF,TGTGCCAGCAGGGACAGGGAGAATCAGCCCCAGCATTTT
TRBJ2-7,TRBD1,TRBV2,NA,CASSGNRGRPYEQYF,TGTGCCAGCAGTGGTAACAGGGGGCGCCCCTACGAGCAGTACTTC
TRBJ1-2,TRBD1,TRBV5-1,NA,CASSLGQESGYTF,TGCGCCAGCAGCCTCGGACAGGAAAGTGGCTACACCTTC
TRBJ2-2,NA,TRBV6-5,NA,CASSLLRGELFF,TGTGCCAGCAGTCTCCTTCGCGGGGAGCTGTTTTTT
TRBJ2-5,NA,TRBV5-5,NA,CASSKGLRGGQETQYF,TGTGCCAGCAGCAAGGGACTCAGGGGAGGCCAAGAGACCCAGTACTTC
TRBJ1-1,TRBD1,TRBV28,NA,CASSLLGQKTEAFF,TGTGCCAGCAGTTTATTGGGACAGAAGACTGAAGCTTTCTTT
TRBJ1-3,NA,TRBV11-2,NA,CASSPRGLRGNTIYF,TGTGCCAGCAGCCCGAGGGGACTTCGGGGAAACACCATATATTTT
TRBJ2-1,TRBD1,TRBV7-3,NA,CASSPLDRVRSNEQFF,TGTGCCAGCAGTCCGCTAGACAGGGTTCGAAGTAATGAGCAGTTCTTC
TRBJ1-3,NA,TRBV5-4,NA,CASSFGSNIGNTIYF,TGTGCCAGCAGCTTCGGTTCTAACATAGGAAACACCATATATTTT
TRBJ1-2,NA,TRBV28,NA,CASSLFGGTGNYGYTF,TGTGCCAGCAGTTTATTCGGGGGGACGGGAAACTATGGCTACACCTTC
TRBJ2-1,TRBD2,TRBV19,once,CASSMVSGGKVNEQFF,TGTGCCAGTAGTATGGTTTCGGGGGGAAAGGTCAATGAGCAGTTCTTC
TRBJ2-5,NA,TRBV27,NA,CASSLDSTRETQYF,TGTGCCAGCAGCCTCGACTCTACCCGAGAGACCCAGTACTTC
TRBJ2-5,NA,TRBV6-5,NA,CAIKTSAETQYF,TGTGCCATCAAGACTAGTGCAGAGACCCAGTACTTC
TRBJ1-1,NA,TRBV28,NA,CASSNRVGTEAFF,TGTGCCAGCAGTAACAGGGTGGGCACTGAAGCTTTCTTT
TRBJ2-1,NA,TRBV9,NA,CASSPWTEDNEQFF,TGTGCCAGCAGCCCTTGGACAGAAGACAATGAGCAGTTCTTC
TRBJ2-1,TRBD2,TRBV10-1,NA,CASSGGLAGASGYNEQFF,TGCGCCAGCAGCGGGGGGCTAGCGGGAGCCTCTGGGTACAATGAGCAGTTCTTC
TRBJ2-7,TRBD2,TRBV4-3,NA,CASSLRLAGRSGASYEQYF,TGCGCCAGCAGCCTCCGACTAGCGGGGAGGTCAGGGGCCTCCTACGAGCAGTACTTC
TRBJ1-6,NA,TRBV2,NA,CASSVGQLNSPLHF,TGTGCCAGCAGTGTTGGACAGTTGAATTCACCCCTCCACTTT
TRBJ1-3,NA,TRBV5-1,NA,CASSRTDGNTIYF,TGCGCCAGCAGCCGGACAGATGGAAACACCATATATTTT
TRBJ2-7,NA,TRBV5-6,NA,CASSFLPYEQYF,TGTGCCAGCAGCTTCTTACCATACGAGCAGTACTTC
TRBJ2-7,NA,TRBV10-3,NA,CAISEVAETYEQYF,TGTGCCATCAGTGAAGTAGCGGAAACCTACGAGCAGTACTTC
TRBJ1-4,NA,TRBV29-1,NA,CSVEQGTNEKLFF,TGCAGCGTTGAACAGGGTACTAATGAAAAACTGTTTTTT
TRBJ1-4,NA,TRBV7-2,NA,CASGNQGGEKLFF,TGTGCCAGCGGAAACCAGGGTGGGGAAAAACTGTTTTTT
TRBJ1-6,TRBD1,TRBV7-9,NA,CASNRRTGRDNSPLHF,TGTGCCAGCAACAGAAGGACAGGGAGAGATAATTCACCCCTCCACTTT
TRBJ2-7,NA,TRBV11-2,NA,CASSLDVGPTYEQYF,TGTGCCAGCAGCTTAGATGTGGGGCCCACCTACGAGCAGTACTTC